The 29 T cell receptor beta chains presented below share a single source sample, sequenced in a study of shared clonotypes between healthy human individuals (dated by TCRdb to about 2020). The method was the immunoSEQ multiplex PCR assay. TCRdb re-hosts the immuneACCESS table, in-frame sequences only. Its copies lack some clones; in the studies checked, an unresolved V gene accounts for under half of them, and the cause for the rest is not known. The sample yields over 1.5 million clones; approximately 98% were counted once. The ten largest clones capture about 0.4% of the sample. Sequences were obtained from naive CD4+ T cells sorted from blood. The sample's cell subset or site label, in plain terms: CD45RA+ positively selected. Every receptor here comes from a man aged 25 to 40 in good health.

For this clone: Sequence at one end of the junction differs from germline and may be a read error. This sequence joins TRBV11-2 and TRBJ2-7; 11 positions match TRBD2. The CDR3 loop spans 14 amino acids. Germline V gives CDR1 SGHAT, CDR2 FQNNGV. The CDR3 sequence is CASSLDRGGLAVFF. CDR3 coding DNA: TGTGCCAGCAGCTTAGATCGGGGGGGACTAGCGGTATTCTTC.

As for this clone: Other DNA sequences in this specimen translate into the identical CDR3. This chain links TRBV18 with TRBJ2-5; 8 positions agree with TRBD1. Germline CDR1 is KGHSH and CDR2 is LQKENI. The CDR3 is made up of 13 amino acids. Germline trimming cut 2 bases from V and 5 bases from J; bases unmatched to any gene: 1. For the CDR3, the DNA is TGTGCCAGCTCACCAACAGGGGGGGAGACCCAGTACTTC. This sequence encodes CASSPTGGETQYF.

The CDR3 DNA reads TGTGCCAGCAGCCACGGACGCCAAGAGACCCAGTACTTC. Translated, it gives CASSHGRQETQYF. The rearrangement links TRBV7-6 to TRBJ2-5; no clear D gene. The germline V gene encodes CDR1 SGHVS and CDR2 FNYEAQ. CDR3 size: 13 residues. V dropped 5 bases and J dropped 1 base, with 8 bases sitting between them.

The chain carries TRBV6-5 and TRBJ2-4, with TRBD1 as a possible D gene (6 bases). CDR1 is MNHEY, CDR2 SVGAGI, per germline. Trimming cost V 0 bases and J 0 bases, with 9 bases left between them. The CDR3 contains 16 residues. CDR3 in amino acids: CASSYSTQGAKNIQYF. In DNA form, the CDR3 reads TGTGCCAGCAGTTACTCAACACAGGGAGCCAAAAACATTCAGTACTTC.

The V call is TRBV20-1, the J call TRBJ1-2; 8 bases match TRBD1. Germline loops: CDR1 DFQATT, CDR2 SNEGSKA (reference sequence). The CDR3 sequence is 11 residues long. Unmatched junction bases numbered 4, after V lost 5 bases and J lost 8 bases. The CDR3 sequence: CSAEQGDGYTF. In nucleotides, the CDR3 is TGCAGTGCTGAACAGGGGGACGGCTACACCTTC.

V gene TRBV7-2 combines with J gene TRBJ2-1, with 8 bases aligning to TRBD1. The CDR3 covers 15 residues. J was trimmed by 0 bases and V by 5 bases; bases with no gene match: 3. Per germline, CDR1 SGHTA and CDR2 FQGNSA. The CDR3 sequence is CASSLGQASYNEQFF. CDR3 nucleotides: TGTGCCAGCAGCCTGGGACAGGCCTCCTACAATGAGCAGTTCTTC.

This rearrangement joins TRBV5-4 to TRBJ1-1; D is perhaps TRBD1 (5 bases). V was pared by 0 bases and J by 4 bases, with 13 bases between. Germline V gene sequence: CDR1 SGHNT, CDR2 YYREEE (reference sequence). The CDR3 consists of 15 residues. The CDR3 is CASSLAGGEGTEAFF. The CDR3 DNA is TGTGCCAGCAGCTTGGCCGGGGGGGAAGGCACTGAAGCTTTCTTT.

This sequence joins TRBV29-1 and TRBJ1-1; D is unresolved. The CDR3 is 14 amino acids. V lost 4 bases and J 2 bases, leaving 14 bases between the germline ends. Germline V CDR1 and CDR2: SQVTM, ANQGSEA. In DNA form, the CDR3 reads TGCAGCGTTGTTGGACGGAGATTAAACACTGAAGCTTTCTTT. Protein product: CSVVGRRLNTEAFF.

V and J are TRBV5-1 and TRBJ2-1; 7 bases are a match to TRBD2. The germline V gene has CDR1 SGHRS and CDR2 YFSETQ. V dropped 0 bases and J dropped 7; count of bases not matched to a gene: 7. This CDR3 is built from 15 residues. This CDR3 reads CASSLAAGISNEQFF. CDR3 bases: TGCGCCAGCAGCTTGGCAGCGGGAATTTCAAATGAGCAGTTCTTC.

The chain recombines TRBV18 with TRBJ2-1, with TRBD2 matching 9 bases. After removal of 3 bases from V and 7 bases from J, the junction contained 4 bases not matched to a gene. This CDR3 has 14 amino acids. Per germline, CDR1 KGHSH and CDR2 LQKENI. The CDR3 sequence is CASSPGLASNEQFF. DNA for the CDR3: TGTGCCAGCTCACCGGGACTAGCATCGAATGAGCAGTTCTTC. The full variable domain, rest sourced from reference TRBV18 and TRBJ2-1, is NAGVMQNPRHLVRRRGQEARLRCSPMKGHSHVYWYRQLPEEGLKFMVYLQKENIIDESGMPKERFSAEFPKEGPSILRIQQVVRGDSAAYFCASSPGLASNEQFFGPGTRLTVL.

This chain joins TRBV6-5 and TRBJ2-1; D perhaps matches TRBD1 (6 bases). The V gene lost 10 bases and the J gene lost 7 bases, with 23 bases spanning the gap. This CDR3 has 15 amino acids. Germline lookup yields CDR1 MNHEY and CDR2 SVGAGI. CDR3 residues: CATALRGGLMNEQFF. In DNA, the CDR3 is TGTGCCACGGCCCTCCGAGGGGGTTTAATGAATGAGCAGTTCTTC.

This clone was seen only once. DNA for the CDR3: TGTGCCAGCAGCTTCGAGGAGGGCAGGGGGAGGCTAGCGCCTAACACAGATACGCAGTATTTT. Protein product: CASSFEEGRGRLAPNTDTQYF. The chain has TRBV7-8 and TRBJ2-3; tentative D call: TRBD1 (7 bases). The V end lost 3 bases, the J end lost 2 bases, and 30 bases lay between the germline ends. This CDR3 contains 21 residues. Per the germline V gene, CDR1 is SGHVS and CDR2 is FQNEAQ.

The chain has TRBV19 and TRBJ1-2; 8 bases fit TRBD1. The CDR3 has 13 residues. The junction had 4 bases not matched to a gene; V was cut back by 7 bases and J by 3 bases. CDR1 and CDR2 (germline): LNHDA, SQIVND (reference sequence). Here the CDR3 DNA reads TGTGCCAGTACCTCGGGACAGGACTATGGCTACACCTTC. Translating it yields CASTSGQDYGYTF.

V gene TRBV4-2 combines with J gene TRBJ2-3, with D tentatively TRBD2 (6 bases). Germline V gene data show CDR1 as LGHNA and CDR2 as YNFKEQ. Trimming stripped 0 bases from V and 1 base from J, with 8 bases between. The CDR3 is made up of 15 amino acids. The CDR3 region is CASSQDERGTDTQYF. CDR3 DNA sequence: TGTGCCAGCAGCCAAGATGAGCGGGGCACAGATACGCAGTATTTT.

The chain recombines TRBV27 with TRBJ2-5; D gene unclear. The CDR3 sequence is 14 residues long. Trimming took 6 bases from V and 2 from J, leaving 13 bases between them. Looked up from germline, CDR1 is MNHEY and CDR2 is SMNVEV (reference sequence). CDR3 loop: CASRSFPPQETQYF. The CDR3 DNA sequence: TGTGCCAGCAGATCGTTTCCCCCACAAGAGACCCAGTACTTC.

This chain connects TRBV18 to TRBJ1-2; D is perhaps TRBD1 (6 bases). This CDR3 is 14 amino acids long. V was cut by 3 bases and J by 6 bases, with 14 bases left in between. Germline CDR1 and CDR2: KGHSH and LQKENI. CDR3 residues: CASSPLLQGDGYTF. The DNA for the CDR3 is TGTGCCAGCTCACCTTTACTACAGGGTGATGGCTACACCTTC.

The genes are TRBV11-2 and TRBJ1-5; D is uncertain. Deletions cut 0 bases from V and 6 bases from J, with 9 bases between. The CDR3 totals 14 residues. The germline CDR1 and CDR2 sequences are SGHAT and FQNNGV. CDR3 coding DNA: TGTGCCAGCAGCTTAGATTTGCAGACTCAGCCCCAGCATTTT. It is translated as CASSLDLQTQPQHF.

V is TRBV18 and J is TRBJ2-1; TRBD2 agrees at 8 bases. The J segment lost 12 bases and the V segment lost 4 bases, leaving 20 bases of the junction unmatched. The CDR3 length is 17 residues. From germline, CDR1 is KGHSH and CDR2 LQKENI. The CDR3 region is CASSQPAGRYGTSLQFF. As DNA, the CDR3 is TGTGCCAGCTCACAGCCGGCGGGGAGGTATGGGACTAGTTTGCAGTTCTTC.

The chain joins TRBV15 to TRBJ1-4, with a weak D call TRBD1 (5 bases). V was cut by 8 bases and J by 7 bases, with 20 bases left in between. Germline loops: CDR1 LNHNV, CDR2 YYDKDF (reference sequence). The CDR3 is 15 residues long. This chain's CDR3 is CATSDDSLGLEKLFF. In DNA, the CDR3 is TGTGCCACCTCGGACGATTCCTTGGGGCTTGAAAAACTGTTTTTT.

The V gene is TRBV5-5, the J gene TRBJ2-7, with 7 bases lining up with TRBD2. CDR3 size: 13 residues. Germline trimming cut 0 bases from V and 7 bases from J; bases unmatched to any gene: 4. Germline lookup yields CDR1 SGHKS and CDR2 YYEKEE (reference sequence). This CDR3 reads CASSLGTSREQYF. The CDR3 bases are TGTGCCAGCAGCTTGGGGACTAGTAGAGAGCAGTACTTC.

The chain links TRBV5-6 to TRBJ2-1; 8 bases match TRBD2. V trimming: 4 bases; J trimming: 0 bases; junction bases outside the gene matches: 9. The CDR3 is 17 residues long. Germline lookup yields CDR1 SGHDT and CDR2 YYEEEE. The CDR3 DNA is TGTGCCAGCAGCCTCCCTGCGGGGGGACTCTCCTACAATGAGCAGTTCTTC. This codes for CASSLPAGGLSYNEQFF.

The V and J genes are TRBV5-5 and TRBJ1-1, with no clear D. The V gene lost 2 bases and the J gene lost 0 bases, with 14 bases spanning the gap. Germline V lookup: CDR1 SGHKS, CDR2 YYEKEE (reference sequence). This CDR3 has 16 amino acids. The CDR3 spells CASSFGVGPLNTEAFF. The CDR3 bases are TGTGCCAGCAGCTTTGGTGTAGGACCGTTGAACACTGAAGCTTTCTTT.

The chain carries TRBV5-1 and TRBJ1-1, with 9 bases matching TRBD1. There are 15 residues in the CDR3. Germline V gene lookup returns CDR1 SGHRS and CDR2 YFSETQ. Trimming at V came to 3 bases and at J to 4 bases, leaving 7 bases not matched to a gene. The CDR3 DNA reads TGCGCCAGCAGCTACGCCCGGGACAGGGCCACTGAAGCTTTCTTT. It codes for CASSYARDRATEAFF.

On this clone: This sample includes further DNA sequences coding for the same CDR3. The V gene is TRBV28, the J gene TRBJ2-7; D may match TRBD1 or TRBD2 (5 bases each). Trimming stripped 2 bases from V and 2 bases from J, with 7 bases between. Germline-derived CDR1 and CDR2 are MDHEN and SYDVKM. The CDR3 consists of 13 residues. CDR3 loop: CASSLGGTYEQYF. CDR3 bases: TGTGCCAGCAGTTTAGGGGGAACCTACGAGCAGTACTTC. The whole variable domain, filled in from reference TRBV28 and TRBJ2-7, reads DVKVTQSSRYLVKRTGEKVFLECVQDMDHENMFWYRQDPGLGLRLIYFSYDVKMKEKGDIPEGYSVSREKKERFSLILESASTNQTSMYLCASSLGGTYEQYFGPGTRLTVT.

The CDR3: CASRPMGYSNQPQHF. DNA for the CDR3: TGCGCCAGCAGACCGATGGGATATAGCAATCAGCCCCAGCATTTT. V is TRBV5-1 and J is TRBJ1-5; D is ambiguous. The CDR3 spans 15 residues. Looked up from germline, CDR1 is SGHRS and CDR2 is YFSETQ. The V end was cut by 5 bases, the J end by 0 bases, with 12 bases between.

A word on this clone: Within the sample, other DNA sequences also encode this same CDR3. The genes are TRBV7-2 and TRBJ2-7; tentatively, D is TRBD2 (5 bases). The CDR3 loop spans 14 amino acids. Per germline, CDR1 SGHTA and CDR2 FQGNSA. Trimming left V 5 bases short and J 0 bases short, with 11 bases between. CDR3 residues: CASSRRGSSYEQYF. Here the CDR3 DNA reads TGTGCCAGCAGCCGGCGTGGGAGCTCCTACGAGCAGTACTTC.

The chain joins TRBV27 to TRBJ2-2, with 12 bases aligning to TRBD2. The CDR3 consists of 16 residues. Germline V gives CDR1 MNHEY, CDR2 SMNVEV (reference sequence). The V gene end was trimmed by 6 bases and the J gene end by 5 bases; junction bases not matched to a gene: 7. The CDR3 sequence: CASSELGLAGTGELFF. CDR3 nucleotide sequence: TGTGCCAGCAGCGAATTAGGACTAGCGGGAACCGGGGAGCTGTTTTTT.

V gene TRBV29-1 combines with J gene TRBJ2-4; 9 nucleotides match TRBD1. CDR3 length equals 13 residues. Germline V lookup: CDR1 SQVTM, CDR2 ANQGSEA. Losses at the gene ends were 7 bases for V and 4 bases for J; bases not matched to a gene: 5. Here the CDR3 reads CSAAGTGKNIQYF. Here the CDR3 DNA reads TGCAGCGCTGCCGGGACAGGGAAAAACATTCAGTACTTC.

The chain employs TRBV29-1 and TRBJ2-2, with 8 bases matching TRBD2. The CDR3 extends over 14 amino acids. Germline V gene sequence: CDR1 SQVTM, CDR2 ANQGSEA. After removal of 5 bases from V and 2 bases from J, the junction contained 4 bases not matched to a gene. The chain's CDR3 is CSVSGSANTGELFF. DNA of the CDR3: TGCAGCGTTAGCGGGAGTGCCAACACCGGGGAGCTGTTTTTT.